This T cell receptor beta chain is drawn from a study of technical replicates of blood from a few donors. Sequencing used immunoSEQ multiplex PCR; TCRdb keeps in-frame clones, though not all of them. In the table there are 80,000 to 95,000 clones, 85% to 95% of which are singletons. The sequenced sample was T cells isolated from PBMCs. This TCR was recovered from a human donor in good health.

The CDR3 region has the DNA TGCGCCAGCAGCTTGGGGACAGGGGGTTCCTATTCACCCCTCCACTTT. Amino acids: CASSLGTGGSYSPLHF. The V and J genes are TRBV5-1 and TRBJ1-6; 10 nucleotides agree with TRBD1. Trimming took 0 bases from V and 8 from J; bases not matched to a gene: 5. Germline V lookup: CDR1 SGHRS, CDR2 YFSETQ. The CDR3 is made up of 16 amino acids. The full variable domain, with the rest looked up from reference TRBV5-1 and TRBJ1-6, is KAGVTQTPRYLIKTRGQQVTLSCSPISGHRSVSWYQQTPGQGLQFLFEYFSETQRNKGNFPGRFSGRQFSNSRSEMNVSTLELGDSALYLCASSLGTGGSYSPLHFGNGTRLTVT.